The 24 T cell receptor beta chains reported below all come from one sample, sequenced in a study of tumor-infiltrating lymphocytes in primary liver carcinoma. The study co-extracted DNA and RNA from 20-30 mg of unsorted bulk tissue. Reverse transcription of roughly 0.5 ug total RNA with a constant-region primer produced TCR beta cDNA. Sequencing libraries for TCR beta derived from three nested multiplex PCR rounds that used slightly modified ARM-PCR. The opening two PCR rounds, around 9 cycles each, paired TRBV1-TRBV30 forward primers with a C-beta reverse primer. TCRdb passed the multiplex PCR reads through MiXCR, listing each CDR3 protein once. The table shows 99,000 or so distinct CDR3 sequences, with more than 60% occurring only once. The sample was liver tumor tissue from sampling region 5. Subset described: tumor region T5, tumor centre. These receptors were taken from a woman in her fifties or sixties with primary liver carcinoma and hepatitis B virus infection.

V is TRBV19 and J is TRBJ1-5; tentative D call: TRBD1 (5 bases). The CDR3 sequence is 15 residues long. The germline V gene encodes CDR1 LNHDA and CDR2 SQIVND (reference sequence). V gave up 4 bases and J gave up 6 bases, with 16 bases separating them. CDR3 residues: CASSKTAGYGQPQHF. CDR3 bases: TGTGCCAGTAGTAAGACGGCAGGGTATGGTCAGCCCCAGCATTTT. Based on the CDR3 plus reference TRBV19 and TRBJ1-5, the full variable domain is DGGITQSPKYLFRKEGQNVTLSCEQNLNHDAMYWYRQDPGQGLRLIYYSQIVNDFQKGDIAEGYSVSREKKESFPLTVTSAQKNPTAFYLCASSKTAGYGQPQHFGDGTRLSIL.

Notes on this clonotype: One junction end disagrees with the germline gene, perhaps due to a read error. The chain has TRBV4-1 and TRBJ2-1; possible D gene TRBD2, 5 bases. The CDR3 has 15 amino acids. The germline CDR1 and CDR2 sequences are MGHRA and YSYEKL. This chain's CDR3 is CTSSQAEGFYNEQFF. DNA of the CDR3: TGTACCAGCAGCCAAGCCGAGGGCTTCTACAATGAGCAGTTCTTC.

The CDR3 here is CASSSAYNQYF. In DNA, the CDR3 is TGTGCCAGCAGCTCCGCCTACAATCAGTACTTC. V and J are TRBV11-2 and TRBJ2-7, with no clear D. The CDR3 spans 11 residues. CDR1 and CDR2 from the germline V gene are SGHAT and FQNNGV. V was trimmed by 4 bases and J by 10 bases, leaving 11 bases between them.

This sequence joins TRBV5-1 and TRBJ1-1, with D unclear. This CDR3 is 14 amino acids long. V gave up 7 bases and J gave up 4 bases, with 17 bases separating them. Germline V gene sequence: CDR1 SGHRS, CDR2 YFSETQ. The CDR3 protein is CASGPSHLTTEAFF. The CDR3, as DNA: TGCGCCAGCGGCCCCAGCCATCTGACCACTGAAGCTTTCTTT.

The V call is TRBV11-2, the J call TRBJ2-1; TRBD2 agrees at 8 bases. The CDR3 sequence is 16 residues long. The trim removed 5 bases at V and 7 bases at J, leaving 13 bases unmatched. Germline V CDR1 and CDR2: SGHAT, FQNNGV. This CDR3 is CASSQWTSWLENEQFF. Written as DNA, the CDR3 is TGTGCCAGCAGCCAGTGGACTAGCTGGTTAGAAAATGAGCAGTTCTTC.

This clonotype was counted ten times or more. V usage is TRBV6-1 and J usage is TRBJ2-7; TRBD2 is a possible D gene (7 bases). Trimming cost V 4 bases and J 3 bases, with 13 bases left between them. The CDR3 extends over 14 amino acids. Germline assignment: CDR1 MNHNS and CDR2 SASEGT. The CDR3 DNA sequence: TGTGCCAGCAGTGTGGAGGGGGGGGTCTACGAGCAGTACTTC. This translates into CASSVEGGVYEQYF.

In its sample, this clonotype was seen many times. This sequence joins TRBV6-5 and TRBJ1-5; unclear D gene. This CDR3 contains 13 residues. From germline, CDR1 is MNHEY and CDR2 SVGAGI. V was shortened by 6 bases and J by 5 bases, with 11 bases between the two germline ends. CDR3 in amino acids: CASRWSGDQPQHF. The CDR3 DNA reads TGTGCCAGCAGGTGGAGTGGTGATCAGCCCCAGCATTTT.

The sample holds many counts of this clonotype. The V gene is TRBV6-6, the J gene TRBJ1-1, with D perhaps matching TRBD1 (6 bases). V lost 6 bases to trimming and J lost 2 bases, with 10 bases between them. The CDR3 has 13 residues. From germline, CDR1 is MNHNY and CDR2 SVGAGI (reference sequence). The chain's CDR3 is CASSMTGNTEAFF. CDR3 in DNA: TGTGCCAGCAGCATGACAGGAAACACTGAAGCTTTCTTT.

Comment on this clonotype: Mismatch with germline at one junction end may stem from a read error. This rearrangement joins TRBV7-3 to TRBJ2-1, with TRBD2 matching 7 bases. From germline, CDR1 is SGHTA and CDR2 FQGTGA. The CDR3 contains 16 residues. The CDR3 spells CASNPNGGSSYNKQFF. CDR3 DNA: TGTGCCAGCAACCCAAACGGCGGGAGCTCCTACAATAAGCAGTTCTTC.

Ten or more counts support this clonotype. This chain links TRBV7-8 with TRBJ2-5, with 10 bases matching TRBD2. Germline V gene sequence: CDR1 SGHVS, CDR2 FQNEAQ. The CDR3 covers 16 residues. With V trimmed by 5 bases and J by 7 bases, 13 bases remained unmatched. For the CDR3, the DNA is TGTGCCAGCAGCCACTCAGGGCTAGCGGGAGTCCCGACCCAGTACTTC. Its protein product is CASSHSGLAGVPTQYF.

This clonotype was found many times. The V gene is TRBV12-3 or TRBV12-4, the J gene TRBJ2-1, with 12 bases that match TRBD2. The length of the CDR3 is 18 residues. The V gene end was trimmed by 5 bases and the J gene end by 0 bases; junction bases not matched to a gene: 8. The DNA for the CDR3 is TGTGCCAGCAGTCCCGGACTAGCGGGGTCAAGCTCCTACAATGAGCAGTTCTTC. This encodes CASSPGLAGSSSYNEQFF.

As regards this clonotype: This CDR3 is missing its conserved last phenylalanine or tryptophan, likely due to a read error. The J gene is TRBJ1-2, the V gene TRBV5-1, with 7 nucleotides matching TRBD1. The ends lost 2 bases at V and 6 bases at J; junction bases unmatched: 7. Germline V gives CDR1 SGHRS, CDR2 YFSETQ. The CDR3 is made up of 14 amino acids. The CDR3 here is CASSFGQAVDGYTL. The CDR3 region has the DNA TGCGCCAGCAGCTTCGGACAGGCCGTGGATGGCTACACCTTA.

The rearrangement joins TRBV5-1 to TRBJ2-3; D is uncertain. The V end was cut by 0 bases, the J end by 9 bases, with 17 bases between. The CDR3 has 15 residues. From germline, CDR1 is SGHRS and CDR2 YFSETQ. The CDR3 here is CASSLERLVVVTQYF. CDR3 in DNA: TGCGCCAGCAGCTTGGAGCGCCTAGTTGTGGTCACGCAGTATTTT. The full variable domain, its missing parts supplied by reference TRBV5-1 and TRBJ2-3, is KAGVTQTPRYLIKTRGQQVTLSCSPISGHRSVSWYQQTPGQGLQFLFEYFSETQRNKGNFPGRFSGRQFSNSRSEMNVSTLELGDSALYLCASSLERLVVVTQYFGPGTRLTVL.

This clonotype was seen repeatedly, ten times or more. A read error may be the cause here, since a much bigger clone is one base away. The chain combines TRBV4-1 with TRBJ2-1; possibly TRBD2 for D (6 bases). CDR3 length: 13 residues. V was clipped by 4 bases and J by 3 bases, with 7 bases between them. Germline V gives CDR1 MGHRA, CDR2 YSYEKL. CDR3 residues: CASSRDFYNEQFF. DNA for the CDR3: TGCGCCAGCAGCCGGGACTTCTACAATGAGCAGTTCTTC.

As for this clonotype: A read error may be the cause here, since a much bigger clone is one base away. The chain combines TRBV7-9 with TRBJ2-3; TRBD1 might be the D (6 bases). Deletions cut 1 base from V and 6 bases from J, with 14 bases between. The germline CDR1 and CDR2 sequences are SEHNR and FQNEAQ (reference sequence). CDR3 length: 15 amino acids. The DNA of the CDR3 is TGTGCCAGCAGCTTAGTACTGGACAGCAGGGATACGCAGTATTTT. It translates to CASSLVLDSRDTQYF. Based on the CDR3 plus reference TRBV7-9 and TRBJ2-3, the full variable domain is DTGVSQNPRHKITKRGQNVTFRCDPISEHNRLYWYRQTLGQGPEFLTYFQNEAQLEKSRLLSDRFSAERPKGSFSTLEIQRTEQGDSAMYLCASSLVLDSRDTQYFGPGTRLTVL.

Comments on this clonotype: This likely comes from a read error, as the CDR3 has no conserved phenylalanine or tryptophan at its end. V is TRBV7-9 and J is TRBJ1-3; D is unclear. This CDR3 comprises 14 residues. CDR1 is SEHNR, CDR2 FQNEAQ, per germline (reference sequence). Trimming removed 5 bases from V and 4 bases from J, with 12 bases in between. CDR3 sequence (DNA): TGTGCCAGCAGCACGCTGGTCTCCGGAAACACCATATATCTT. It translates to CASSTLVSGNTIYL.

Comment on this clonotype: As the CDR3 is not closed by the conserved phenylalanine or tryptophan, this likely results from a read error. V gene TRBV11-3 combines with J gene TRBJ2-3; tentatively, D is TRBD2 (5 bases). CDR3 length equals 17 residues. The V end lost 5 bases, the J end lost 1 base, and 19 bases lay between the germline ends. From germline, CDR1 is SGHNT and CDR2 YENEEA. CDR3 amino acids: CASSPTKAAVGTDTQYL. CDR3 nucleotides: TGTGCCAGCAGCCCGACCAAAGCGGCCGTTGGCACAGATACGCAGTATCTT.

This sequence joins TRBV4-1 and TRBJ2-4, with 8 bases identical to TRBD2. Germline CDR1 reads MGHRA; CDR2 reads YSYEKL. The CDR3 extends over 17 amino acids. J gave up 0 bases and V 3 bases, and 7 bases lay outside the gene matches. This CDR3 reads CASSQGTGGEAKNIQYF. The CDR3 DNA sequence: TGCGCCAGCAGCCAGGGAACGGGAGGGGAAGCCAAAAACATTCAGTACTTC.

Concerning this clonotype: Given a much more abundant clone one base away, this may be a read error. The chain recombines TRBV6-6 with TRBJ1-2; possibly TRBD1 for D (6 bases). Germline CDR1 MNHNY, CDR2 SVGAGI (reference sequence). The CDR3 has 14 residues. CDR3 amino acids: CAGSSTGTNFGYTF. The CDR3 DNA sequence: TGTGCCGGCAGTTCAACCGGGACAAACTTTGGCTACACCTTC.

The CDR3 coding sequence is TGCAGCGTTGAAGTCTCATGGTCCGAAGATGCTTTCTTT. Translated: CSVEVSWSEDAFF. The chain links TRBV29-1 to TRBJ1-1, with D unclear. The V end lost 1 base, the J end lost 11 bases, and 17 bases lay between the germline ends. The germline gives CDR1 SQVTM, CDR2 ANQGSEA. This CDR3 contains 13 residues.

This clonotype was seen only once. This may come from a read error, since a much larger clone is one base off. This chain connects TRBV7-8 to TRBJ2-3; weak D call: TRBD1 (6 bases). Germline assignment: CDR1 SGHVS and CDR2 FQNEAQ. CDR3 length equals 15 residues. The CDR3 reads CVSSKGQMIWDTQYF. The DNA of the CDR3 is TGTGTCAGCAGTAAAGGACAGATGATCTGGGATACGCAGTATTTT. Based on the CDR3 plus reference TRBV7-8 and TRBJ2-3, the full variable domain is GAGVSQSPRYKVAKRGQDVALRCDPISGHVSLFWYQQALGQGPEFLTYFQNEAQLDKSGLPSDRFFAERPEGSVSTLKIQRTQQEDSAVYLCVSSKGQMIWDTQYFGPGTRLTVL.

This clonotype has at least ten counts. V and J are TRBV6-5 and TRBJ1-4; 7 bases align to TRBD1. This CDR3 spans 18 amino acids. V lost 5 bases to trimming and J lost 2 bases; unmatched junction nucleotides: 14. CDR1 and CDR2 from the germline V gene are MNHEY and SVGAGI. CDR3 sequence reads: CASSNRQPGGFTNEKLFF. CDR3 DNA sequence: TGTGCCAGCAGTAACAGACAACCAGGGGGATTCACTAATGAAAAACTGTTTTTT.

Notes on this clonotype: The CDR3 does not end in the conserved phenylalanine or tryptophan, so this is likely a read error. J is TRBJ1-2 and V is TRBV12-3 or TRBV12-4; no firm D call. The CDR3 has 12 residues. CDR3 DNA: TGTACCAGCACCCGGCGGGAGAAAGGCTACACCTCC. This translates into CTSTRREKGYTS.

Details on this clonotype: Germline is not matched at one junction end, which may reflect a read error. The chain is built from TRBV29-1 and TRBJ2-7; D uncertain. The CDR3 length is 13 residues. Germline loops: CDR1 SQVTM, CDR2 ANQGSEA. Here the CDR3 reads CNVDLQGLYEQYF. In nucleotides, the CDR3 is TGCAACGTTGACCTCCAAGGTTTATACGAGCAGTACTTC.